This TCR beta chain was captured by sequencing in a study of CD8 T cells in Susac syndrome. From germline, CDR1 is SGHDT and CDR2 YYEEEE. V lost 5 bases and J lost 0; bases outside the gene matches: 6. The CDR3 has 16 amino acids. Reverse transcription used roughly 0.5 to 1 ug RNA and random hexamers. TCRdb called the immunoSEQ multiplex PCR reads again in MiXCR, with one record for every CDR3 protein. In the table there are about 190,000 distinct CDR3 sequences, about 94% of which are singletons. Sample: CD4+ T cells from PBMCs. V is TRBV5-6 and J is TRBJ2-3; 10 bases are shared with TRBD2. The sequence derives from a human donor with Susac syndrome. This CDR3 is CASRGETSGSTDTQYF. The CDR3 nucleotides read TGTGCCAGCAGGGGAGAGACTAGCGGGAGCACAGATACGCAGTATTTT.